This T cell receptor (beta chain) was sequenced for a study of cytomegalovirus exposure and HLA in healthy donors. Regarding the study as a whole: A later analysis found TCR association rates differed by HLA locus, highest for DRB1 and lowest for HLA-C.

Turning to this clone: Its antigen is unknown.

PCR used 60 Vbeta primers and 13 Jbeta primers. Here immunoSEQ multiplex PCR was the method, and the copy in TCRdb shows in-frame clones only, minus some. The profile shows some 110,000 clones, 70% to 80% of them singletons. The V and J ends lost 5 bases and 7 bases, in that order; junction bases with no gene match: 9. The CDR3 extends over 15 amino acids. Germline V gene sequence: CDR1 MNHNS, CDR2 SASEGT. V gene TRBV6-1 combines with J gene TRBJ1-4; TRBD1 aligns across 8 bases. Input material: PBMCs. The sequence derives from a man younger than 40 in good health and CMV-seronegative. CDR3 sequence reads: CASSPLQGGGEKLFF. The DNA for the CDR3 is TGTGCCAGCAGTCCCTTACAGGGGGGCGGTGAAAAACTGTTTTTT.